The TCR beta chain under discussion was sequenced for a study of blood T cell repertoires in COVID-19. Study overall: Researchers got acute and convalescent COVID-19 samples from the United States, Italy and Spain. Nucleic acid was either cDNA or gDNA, and it came from T cells, B-cell-depleted T cells, or PBMCs.

Using immunoSEQ multiplex PCR, the repertoire was profiled, and TCRdb retains in-frame clones only, with some absent. Among about 140,000 clones listed, roughly three quarters were seen once. The CDR3 is made up of 13 amino acids. Germline CDR1 reads SNHLY; CDR2 reads FYNNEI. V shed 8 bases and J 6 bases; nucleotides not matched to a gene: 5. V is TRBV2 and J is TRBJ1-4; TRBD1 matches at 8 bases. The sequence was obtained from a man aged 45-60 years with active or convalescent COVID-19. The sample comprised peripheral blood. As DNA, the CDR3 is TGTGCCAGCCAGGCAGGGGGCGATGAAAAACTGTTTTTT. Its protein is CASQAGGDEKLFF.